This T cell receptor (beta chain) was identified during a study of T cells in Graves' hyperthyroidism and ophthalmopathy. The sample holds many counts of this clonotype. This CDR3 has 14 amino acids. Trimming left V 2 bases short and J 3 bases short, with 11 bases between. Looked up from germline, CDR1 is MNHEY and CDR2 is SVGAGI. Exclusion followed for patients with uncontrolled infection, other autoimmune disease, pregnancy or lactation. Amplification targeted TCR beta CDR3 regions from RNA transcripts. When the TCR CDR3 underwent first-round RT-PCR, the HTBI primer set was used. Each CDR3 protein is one row after TCRdb ran MiXCR on the multiplex PCR reads. The repertoire holds roughly 420,000 distinct CDR3 sequences, more than 15% seen once, with around an eighth in the top ten.

The receptor's source is a woman between 18 and 29 years old with Graves' hyperthyroidism. The sequenced sample was blood. The V call is TRBV6-5, the J call TRBJ2-7, with D hard to call. The CDR3 reads CASSYGYKGYEQYF. The DNA of the CDR3 is TGTGCCAGCAGTTACGGGTACAAAGGCTACGAGCAGTACTTC.